The rows below give T cell receptor beta chains drawn from one sample of a study of blood T cell repertoires in COVID-19. Produced via immunoSEQ multiplex PCR; TCRdb's table is partial and in-frame only. Of over 150,000 clones listed, 88% were seen once; the top ten hold approximately 2%. Sequenced: peripheral blood. The receptor set was obtained from a man aged 50-59 years who had recovered from COVID-19. The CDR3 runs from the conserved cysteine through the conserved F or W. A D gene is named only where the DNA matches it firmly. Size values are once, few and many counts, or a class for expanded clones, and some rows have none.

V	D	J	size	CDR3	DNA
TRBV7-2	-	TRBJ1-1	-	CASSLGVRATNTEAFF	TGTGCCAGCAGCTTAGGGGTACGAGCGACGAACACTGAAGCTTTCTTT
TRBV6-6	-	TRBJ1-1	few	CASSYILNTEAFF	TGTGCCAGCAGTTACATCTTGAACACTGAAGCTTTCTTT
TRBV14	-	TRBJ1-2	-	CASSQVGVTRDGYTF	TGTGCCAGCAGCCAAGTCGGGGTCACGAGGGATGGCTACACCTTC
TRBV5-4	TRBD1	TRBJ2-2	-	CASSLSGTVNTGELFF	TGTGCCAGCAGCTTGTCCGGGACAGTGAACACCGGGGAGCTGTTTTTT
TRBV5-6	-	TRBJ2-7	-	CASSFSSYEQYF	TGTGCCAGCAGCTTTAGCTCCTACGAGCAGTACTTC
TRBV4-1	-	TRBJ2-7	-	CASLSTNGYEQYF	TGCGCCAGCCTATCCACCAATGGCTACGAGCAGTACTTC
TRBV7-9	-	TRBJ2-3	-	CASSLAHGVGTDTQYF	TGTGCCAGCAGCTTAGCGCACGGGGTCGGCACAGATACGCAGTATTTT
TRBV27	TRBD1	TRBJ1-5	-	CASSLRPGQGQPQHF	TGTGCCAGCAGTTTAAGGCCGGGACAGGGACAGCCCCAGCATTTT
TRBV19	-	TRBJ2-1	-	CATSGFNNEQFF	TGTGCCACCTCGGGATTCAACAATGAGCAGTTCTTC
TRBV27	TRBD2	TRBJ2-4	-	CASSLGRGGENIQYF	TGTGCCAGCAGTTTAGGGCGGGGGGGCGAAAACATTCAGTACTTC
TRBV19	TRBD1	TRBJ1-1	-	CASSSGQGARTEAFF	TGTGCCAGTAGCTCGGGACAGGGGGCTCGAACTGAAGCTTTCTTT
TRBV7-9	TRBD2	TRBJ2-7	-	CASSFTSGNSEQYF	TGTGCCAGCAGCTTCACTAGCGGGAACTCCGAGCAGTACTTC
TRBV3-1/TRBV3-2	TRBD2	TRBJ2-6	-	CASSPRLAGSSGANVLTF	TGTGCCAGCAGCCCAAGACTAGCGGGGTCCTCTGGGGCCAACGTCCTGACTTTC
TRBV5-4	TRBD2	TRBJ2-5	once	CATASGGSQETQYF	TGTGCCACCGCTAGCGGGGGGTCTCAAGAGACCCAGTACTTC
TRBV4-3	-	TRBJ2-7	-	CASSQEGAGQPYEQYF	TGCGCCAGCAGCCAAGAGGGAGCGGGACAACCCTACGAGCAGTACTTC
TRBV3-1/TRBV3-2	-	TRBJ2-7	once	CASTGSNYEQYF	TGTGCCAGCACGGGTAGTAATTACGAGCAGTACTTC
TRBV24-1	-	TRBJ2-1	-	CATSDSSSVGYNEQFF	TGTGCCACCAGTGATTCTTCTAGCGTCGGTTACAATGAGCAGTTCTTC
TRBV7-8	TRBD1	TRBJ2-1	few	CASSRGQGTHLSYNEQFF	TGTGCCAGCAGCAGGGGACAGGGGACTCATCTATCCTACAATGAGCAGTTCTTC
TRBV28	-	TRBJ1-6	-	CASSLLAGSNSPLHF	TGTGCCAGCAGTTTATTGGCAGGGTCGAATTCACCCCTCCACTTT
TRBV29-1	-	TRBJ2-3	-	CSITGDLTDTQYF	TGCAGCATTACAGGAGACCTCACAGATACGCAGTATTTT
TRBV2	TRBD1	TRBJ2-5	-	CASTRRGQVQETQYF	TGTGCCAGCACTAGAAGGGGACAGGTCCAAGAGACCCAGTACTTC
TRBV27	-	TRBJ1-1	-	CASRQQGNTEAFF	TGTGCCAGCAGGCAACAGGGGAACACTGAAGCTTTCTTT
TRBV7-8	-	TRBJ1-3	many	CASSPSGAGNTIYF	TGTGCCAGCAGCCCGTCCGGAGCCGGAAACACCATATATTTT
TRBV28	TRBD2	TRBJ2-5	-	CASSPLAGSQETQYF	TGTGCCAGCAGTCCATTAGCGGGGAGCCAAGAGACCCAGTACTTC
TRBV18	-	TRBJ2-7	-	CASTQLGHLTETGEQYF	TGTGCCAGCACCCAACTTGGACATTTAACCGAAACCGGGGAGCAGTACTTC
TRBV27	TRBD1	TRBJ2-7	-	CASSYLGQGRNEQYF	TGTGCCAGCAGTTACTTAGGACAGGGGAGGAACGAGCAGTACTTC
TRBV29-1	-	TRBJ2-1	-	CSAERSSFSSYNEQFF	TGCAGCGCCGAGCGGTCTAGCTTTAGCTCCTACAATGAGCAGTTCTTC
TRBV9	TRBD2	TRBJ2-2	-	CASSVVAGGQGTGELFF	TGTGCCAGCAGCGTGGTAGCGGGAGGGCAAGGCACCGGGGAGCTGTTTTTT
TRBV7-2	-	TRBJ2-7	-	CASSLAQSPEQYF	TGTGCCAGCAGCTTAGCTCAGTCTCCCGAGCAGTACTTC
TRBV4-3	TRBD2	TRBJ2-7	-	CASSQVLAVNYEQYF	TGCGCCAGCAGCCAAGTACTAGCGGTAAACTACGAGCAGTACTTC
TRBV28	-	TRBJ1-2	-	CASSLQGGYGYTF	TGTGCCAGCAGTTTACAGGGAGGTTATGGCTACACCTTC
TRBV3-1/TRBV3-2	TRBD2	TRBJ2-3	-	CASSQAGTSGSGTQYF	TGTGCCAGCAGCCAAGCCGGGACTAGCGGGAGCGGTACGCAGTATTTT
TRBV7-8	-	TRBJ1-1	-	CASSAFSGSNTEAFF	TGTGCCAGCAGCGCCTTCTCGGGGTCGAACACTGAAGCTTTCTTT
TRBV7-2	TRBD2	TRBJ2-5	-	CASSSQRGGRETQYF	TGTGCCAGCAGCTCCCAGCGGGGGGGCCGGGAGACCCAGTACTTC
TRBV11-3	TRBD1	TRBJ2-7	-	CASNARDRPYEQYF	TGTGCCAGCAACGCCCGGGACAGACCCTACGAGCAGTACTTC
TRBV4-3	TRBD2	TRBJ2-5	-	CASSQGLAGLQETQYF	TGCGCCAGCAGCCAAGGACTAGCGGGCCTCCAAGAGACCCAGTACTTC
TRBV20-1	-	TRBJ2-1	-	CSASRPSSYNEQFF	TGCAGTGCTAGTCGCCCGAGCTCCTACAATGAGCAGTTCTTC
TRBV15	TRBD1	TRBJ2-1	-	CATIRDRGNNEQFF	TGTGCCACCATCCGGGACAGGGGAAACAATGAGCAGTTCTTC
TRBV30	TRBD1	TRBJ2-5	-	CAWSFLRPGQGAGGPQETQYF	TGTGCCTGGAGTTTTCTTCGGCCGGGACAGGGGGCGGGGGGGCCCCAAGAGACCCAGTACTTC
TRBV12-3/TRBV12-4	TRBD1	TRBJ1-1	-	CASSGTGVTEAFF	TGTGCCAGCAGTGGAACAGGGGTCACTGAAGCTTTCTTT
TRBV6-1	TRBD1	TRBJ1-4	-	CASSEDRVREKLFF	TGTGCCAGCAGTGAGGACAGGGTCCGTGAAAAACTGTTTTTT
TRBV6-2/TRBV6-3	-	TRBJ2-1	-	CASSYAGYNEQFF	TGTGCCAGCAGTTACGCGGGATACAATGAGCAGTTCTTC
TRBV6-5	-	TRBJ1-2	-	CASSYSRDNRGYTF	TGTGCCAGCAGTTACTCGAGGGACAATCGTGGCTACACCTTC
TRBV6-4	TRBD2	TRBJ2-1	once	CASSDSGTSGDEQFF	TGTGCCAGCAGTGACTCAGGGACTAGCGGGGATGAGCAGTTCTTC
TRBV4-1	-	TRBJ1-2	-	CASSQGGRANYGYTF	TGCGCCAGCAGCCAAGGCGGGAGGGCGAACTATGGCTACACCTTC
TRBV5-4	TRBD1	TRBJ1-1	-	CASSGSGTGSMNTEAFF	TGTGCCAGCAGCGGATCCGGGACAGGGTCCATGAACACTGAAGCTTTCTTT